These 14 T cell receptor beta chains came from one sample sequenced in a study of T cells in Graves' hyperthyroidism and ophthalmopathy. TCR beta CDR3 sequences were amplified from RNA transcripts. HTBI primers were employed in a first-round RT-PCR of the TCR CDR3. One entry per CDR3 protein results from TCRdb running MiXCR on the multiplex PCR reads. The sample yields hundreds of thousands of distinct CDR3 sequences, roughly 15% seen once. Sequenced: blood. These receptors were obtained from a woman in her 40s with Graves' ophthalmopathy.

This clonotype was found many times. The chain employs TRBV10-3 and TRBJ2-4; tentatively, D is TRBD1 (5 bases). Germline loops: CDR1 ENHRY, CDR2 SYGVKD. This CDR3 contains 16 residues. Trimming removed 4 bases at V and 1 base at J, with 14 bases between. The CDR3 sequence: CAISGQSPDAKNIQYF. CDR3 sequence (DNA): TGTGCCATCAGTGGACAGAGTCCGGATGCCAAAAACATTCAGTACTTC.

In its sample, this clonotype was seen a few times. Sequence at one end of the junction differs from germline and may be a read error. The CDR3 here is CASRDLDGTRELFF. The CDR3, as DNA: TGCGCCAGCAGGGATTTGGATGGCACCAGGGAGCTGTTTTTT. The rearrangement uses TRBV5-1 and TRBJ2-2, with no clear D. The CDR3 covers 14 residues. Per the germline V gene, CDR1 is SGHRS and CDR2 is YFSETQ.

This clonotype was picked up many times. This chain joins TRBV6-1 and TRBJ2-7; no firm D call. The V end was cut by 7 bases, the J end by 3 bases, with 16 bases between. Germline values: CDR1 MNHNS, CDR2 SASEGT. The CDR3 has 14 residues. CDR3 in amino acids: CASNPKGGFYEQYF. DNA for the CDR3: TGTGCCAGCAACCCCAAGGGCGGTTTCTACGAGCAGTACTTC.

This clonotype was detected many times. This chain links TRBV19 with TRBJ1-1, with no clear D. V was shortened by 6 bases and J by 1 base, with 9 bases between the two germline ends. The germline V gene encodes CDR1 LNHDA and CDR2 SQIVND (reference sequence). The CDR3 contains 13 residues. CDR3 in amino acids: CASSVGSNTEAFF. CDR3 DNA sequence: TGTGCCAGTAGCGTTGGGTCGAACACTGAAGCTTTCTTT. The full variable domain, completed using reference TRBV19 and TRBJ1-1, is DGGITQSPKYLFRKEGQNVTLSCEQNLNHDAMYWYRQDPGQGLRLIYYSQIVNDFQKGDIAEGYSVSREKKESFPLTVTSAQKNPTAFYLCASSVGSNTEAFFGQGTRLTVV.

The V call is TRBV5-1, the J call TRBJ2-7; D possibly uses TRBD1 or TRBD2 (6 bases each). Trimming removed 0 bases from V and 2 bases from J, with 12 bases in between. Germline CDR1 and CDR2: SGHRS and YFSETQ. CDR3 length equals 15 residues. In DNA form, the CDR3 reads TGCGCCAGCAGCTTGGATCCGGGGGCCACCTACGAGCAGTACTTC. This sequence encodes CASSLDPGATYEQYF.

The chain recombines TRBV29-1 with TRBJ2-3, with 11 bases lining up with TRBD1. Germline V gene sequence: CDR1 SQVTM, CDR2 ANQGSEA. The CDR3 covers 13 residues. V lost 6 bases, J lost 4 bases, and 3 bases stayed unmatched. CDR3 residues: CSVGQGASDTQYF. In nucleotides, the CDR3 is TGCAGCGTAGGACAGGGGGCTTCAGATACGCAGTATTTT.

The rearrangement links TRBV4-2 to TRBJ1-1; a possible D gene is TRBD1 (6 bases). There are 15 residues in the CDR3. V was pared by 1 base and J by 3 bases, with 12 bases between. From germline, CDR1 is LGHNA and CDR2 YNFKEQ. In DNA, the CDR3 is TGTGCCAGCAGCCAAGGAATACAGGGATACACTGAAGCTTTCTTT. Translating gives CASSQGIQGYTEAFF.

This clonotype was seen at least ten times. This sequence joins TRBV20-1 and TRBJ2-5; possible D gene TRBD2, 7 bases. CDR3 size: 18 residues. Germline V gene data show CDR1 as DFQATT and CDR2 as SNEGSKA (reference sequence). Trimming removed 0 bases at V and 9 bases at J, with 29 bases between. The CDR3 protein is CSARDPGRRGSGSGAQYF. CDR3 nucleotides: TGCAGTGCTAGAGATCCGGGGAGGCGCGGGAGCGGCTCAGGGGCCCAGTACTTC.

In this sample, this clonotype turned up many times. CDR3 DNA sequence: TGTGCCTGGGATCTAACTAGCGGGAGCTACGAGCAGTACTTC. Amino acid sequence: CAWDLTSGSYEQYF. V is TRBV30 and J is TRBJ2-7, with TRBD2 matching over 11 bases. This CDR3 comprises 14 residues. The V and J ends lost 5 bases and 3 bases, in that order; junction bases with no gene match: 6. In germline, CDR1 is GTSNPN, CDR2 SVGIG (reference sequence).

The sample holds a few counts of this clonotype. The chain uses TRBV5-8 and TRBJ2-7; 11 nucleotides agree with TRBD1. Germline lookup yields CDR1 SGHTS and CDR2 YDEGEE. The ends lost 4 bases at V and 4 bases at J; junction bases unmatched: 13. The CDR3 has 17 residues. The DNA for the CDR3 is TGTGCCAGCAGCACCCAAGAGGGAGGGACAGGGGGGTACGAGCAGTACTTC. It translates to CASSTQEGGTGGYEQYF.

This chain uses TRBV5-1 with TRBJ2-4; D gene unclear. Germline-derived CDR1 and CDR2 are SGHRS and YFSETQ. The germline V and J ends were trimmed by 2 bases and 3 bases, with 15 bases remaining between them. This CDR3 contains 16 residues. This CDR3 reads CASSFAGTKGKNIQYF. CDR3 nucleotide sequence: TGCGCCAGCAGCTTCGCCGGCACCAAGGGCAAAAACATTCAGTACTTC.

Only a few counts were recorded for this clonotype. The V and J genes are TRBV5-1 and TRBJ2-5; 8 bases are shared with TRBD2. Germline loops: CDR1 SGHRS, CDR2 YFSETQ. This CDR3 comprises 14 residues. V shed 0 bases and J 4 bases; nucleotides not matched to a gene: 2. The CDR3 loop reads CASSLETSGETQYF. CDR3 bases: TGCGCCAGCAGCTTGGAAACTAGCGGAGAGACCCAGTACTTC.

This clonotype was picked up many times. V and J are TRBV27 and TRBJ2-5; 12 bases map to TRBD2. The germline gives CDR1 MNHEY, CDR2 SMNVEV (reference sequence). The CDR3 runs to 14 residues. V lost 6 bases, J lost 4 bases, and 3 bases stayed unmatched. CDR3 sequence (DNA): TGTGCCAGCAGGCCGGGACTAGCGGGAGAGACCCAGTACTTC. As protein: CASRPGLAGETQYF.

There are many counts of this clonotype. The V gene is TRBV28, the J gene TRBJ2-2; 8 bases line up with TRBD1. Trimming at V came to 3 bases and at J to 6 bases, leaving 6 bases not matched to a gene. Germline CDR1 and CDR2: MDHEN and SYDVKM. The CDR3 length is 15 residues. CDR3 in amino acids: CASSLRDRIPGELFF. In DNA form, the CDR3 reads TGTGCCAGCAGTTTGCGGGACAGGATCCCCGGGGAGCTGTTTTTT.